This T cell receptor beta chain comes out of a study of control samples from healthy donors and cancer patients. This clone came up once. The junction had 5 bases not matched to a gene; V was cut back by 4 bases and J by 8 bases. CDR3 size: 13 residues. Per the germline V gene, CDR1 is SGHRS and CDR2 is YFSETQ. Only in-frame clones appear in the TCRdb table, and some are missing; sequencing was by immunoSEQ multiplex PCR. The data hold some 150,000 clones, with about 93% observed a single time. Sequences were obtained from blood. The receptor was isolated from a man aged 45 to 65 in good health. V and J are TRBV5-1 and TRBJ1-2, with 10 positions matching TRBD1. CDR3 coding DNA: TGCGCCAGCAGCCCTGACAGGGGGCGAGGCTACACCTTC. Encoded protein: CASSPDRGRGYTF.